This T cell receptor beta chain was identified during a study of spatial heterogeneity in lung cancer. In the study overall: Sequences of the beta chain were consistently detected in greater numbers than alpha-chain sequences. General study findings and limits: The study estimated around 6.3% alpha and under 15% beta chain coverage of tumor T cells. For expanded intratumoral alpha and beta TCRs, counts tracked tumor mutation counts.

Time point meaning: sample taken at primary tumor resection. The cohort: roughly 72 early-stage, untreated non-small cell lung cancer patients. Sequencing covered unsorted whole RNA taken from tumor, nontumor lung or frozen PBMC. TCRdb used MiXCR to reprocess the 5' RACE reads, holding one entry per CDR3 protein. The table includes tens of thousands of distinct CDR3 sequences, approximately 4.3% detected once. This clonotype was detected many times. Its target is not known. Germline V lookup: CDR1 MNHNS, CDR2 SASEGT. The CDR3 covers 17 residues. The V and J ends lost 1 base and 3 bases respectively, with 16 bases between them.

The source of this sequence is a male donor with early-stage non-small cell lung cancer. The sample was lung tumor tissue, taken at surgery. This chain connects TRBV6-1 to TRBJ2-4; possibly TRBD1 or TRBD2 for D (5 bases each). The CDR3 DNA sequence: TGTGCCAGCAGTGAAGGGGGGAGTGCACCCCACAAAAACATTCAGTACTTC. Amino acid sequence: CASSEGGSAPHKNIQYF.